This T cell receptor beta chain was sequenced for a study of T cell changes during pregnancy in multiple sclerosis. The V gene lost 8 bases and the J gene lost 5 bases, with 16 bases spanning the gap. The CDR3 has 13 amino acids. The germline gives CDR1 MNHEY, CDR2 SMNVEV (reference sequence). The table came from immunoSEQ multiplex PCR; TCRdb's copy has only in-frame clones and leaves some out. The sample gives 25,000 to 30,000 clones, over 85% of which show up once; roughly 5.7% is in the top ten. Material: CD8+ T cells from peripheral blood mononuclear cells, obtained before pregnancy. The chain is built from TRBV27 and TRBJ2-7; a possible D gene is TRBD2 (5 bases). The receptor was derived from a female donor with multiple sclerosis, enrolled in a pregnancy study. The CDR3 loop reads CASLGSDSNEQYF. The CDR3 nucleotides read TGTGCCAGCCTGGGGAGTGATTCCAACGAGCAGTACTTC.